The 21 T cell receptor beta chains presented below share a single source sample, sequenced in a study of shared clonotypes between healthy human individuals. Repertoires were generated with immunoSEQ multiplex PCR, while TCRdb's copy carries only in-frame clones and drops some. The repertoire holds more than 400,000 clones, roughly 80% seen once, with roughly 13% in the top ten. The sample consisted of PBMCs. The receptors were gathered from a woman in her forties in good health. Some clones in this sample may be carry-over from other donors' samples.

As for this clone: One base separates it from a far larger clone, so it is likely a read error. Other DNA sequences of this sample code for an identical CDR3. The V gene is TRBV7-9, the J gene TRBJ1-1; 7 nucleotides agree with TRBD1. Trimming at V came to 4 bases and at J to 10 bases, leaving 6 bases not matched to a gene. CDR3 length equals 12 residues. Looked up from germline, CDR1 is SEHNR and CDR2 is FQNEAQ (reference sequence). The CDR3 spells CASSYGQVGAFF. The CDR3 DNA reads TGTGCCAGCAGCTACGGACAGGTTGGAGCTTTCTTT.

This chain connects TRBV9 to TRBJ2-2; D ambiguous. CDR1 and CDR2 (germline): SGDLS, YYNGEE. The CDR3 is made up of 13 amino acids. The V gene lost 0 bases and the J gene lost 6 bases, with 6 bases spanning the gap. Here the CDR3 DNA reads TGTGCCAGCAGCGTAGCTAGTTCCGGGGAGCTGTTTTTT. Encoded protein: CASSVASSGELFF.

The chain links TRBV14 to TRBJ2-5; TRBD2 matches 11 bases. Germline-derived CDR1 and CDR2 are SGHDN and FVKESK. Losses at the gene ends were 3 bases for V and 5 bases for J; bases not matched to a gene: 11. CDR3 size: 17 residues. DNA of the CDR3: TGTGCCAGCAGCCAGGATAGCGGGAGGGCCCGTTGGGAGACCCAGTACTTC. It specifies CASSQDSGRARWETQYF.

The chain employs TRBV6-4 and TRBJ2-4, with 10 bases matching TRBD1. Trimming at V came to 2 bases and at J to 0 bases, leaving 10 bases not matched to a gene. CDR3 size: 19 residues. Germline CDR1 is MRHNA and CDR2 is SNTAGT. CDR3 coding DNA: TGTGCCAGCAGTGACGAGTGGGACAGGGGACACATAGCCAAAAACATTCAGTACTTC. It is translated as CASSDEWDRGHIAKNIQYF.

The rearrangement uses TRBV27 and TRBJ1-1, with D unresolved. The CDR3 length is 14 residues. Trimming removed 6 bases at V and 5 bases at J, with 16 bases between. Germline assignment: CDR1 MNHEY and CDR2 SMNVEV (reference sequence). CDR3 in DNA: TGTGCCAGCAGCCTCCCCGGTCCGGGGACTGAAGCTTTCTTT. It specifies CASSLPGPGTEAFF.

This clone has just a few counts. The CDR3 sequence: CASTGHLNQPQHF. CDR3 sequence (DNA): TGTGCCAGCACGGGACACCTGAATCAGCCCCAGCATTTT. The chain is built from TRBV2 and TRBJ1-5; D may be TRBD1 (6 bases). CDR3 length: 13 residues. Trimming left V 7 bases short and J 4 bases short, with 11 bases between. The V gene's germline CDR1 is SNHLY and CDR2 FYNNEI.

The chain uses TRBV4-3 and TRBJ2-1; 16 bases are a match to TRBD2. Germline CDR1 LGHNA, CDR2 YSLEER. V lost 4 bases to trimming and J lost 7 bases; unmatched junction nucleotides: 7. The CDR3 is 17 amino acids. The CDR3 nucleotides read TGCGCCAGCAGCCCCTACCCGGGACTAGCGGGAGGGAATGAGCAGTTCTTC. Translating gives CASSPYPGLAGGNEQFF.

The count of this clone is one. V usage is TRBV11-2 and J usage is TRBJ2-2, with D possibly matching TRBD2 (6 bases). Germline V lookup: CDR1 SGHAT, CDR2 FQNNGV. The CDR3 is 15 amino acids. The CDR3 spells CASGSLGGNTGELFF. The CDR3 DNA reads as TGTGCAAGCGGCTCCCTCGGGGGGAACACCGGGGAGCTGTTTTTT.

This sequence joins TRBV5-1 and TRBJ2-3; TRBD1 agrees at 8 bases. The J segment lost 3 bases and the V segment lost 0 bases, leaving 6 bases of the junction unmatched. From germline, CDR1 is SGHRS and CDR2 YFSETQ. The CDR3 runs to 16 residues. The CDR3 reads CASSLDGRGRTDTQYF. CDR3 coding DNA: TGCGCCAGCAGCTTGGATGGCAGGGGGCGAACAGATACGCAGTATTTT.

This clone showed up just once. This is likely an artifact of a read error, given a far larger clone one base away. The genes are TRBV11-1 and TRBJ2-7; the D is unclear. Germline V lookup: CDR1 SGHAT, CDR2 FQDESV (reference sequence). The CDR3 consists of 11 residues. V lost 2 bases to trimming and J lost 2 bases, with 1 base between them. Written as DNA, the CDR3 is TGTGCCAGCAGCTTAACCTACGAGCAGTACTTC. Its translation: CASSLTYEQYF.

With respect to this clone: A read error is likely here: a far larger clone is one base away. No conserved phenylalanine or tryptophan ends this CDR3, so it is likely a read error. V is TRBV5-1 and J is TRBJ2-7; 14 bases are a match to TRBD2. The CDR3 runs 14 residues. From germline, CDR1 is SGHRS and CDR2 YFSETQ. With V trimmed by 4 bases and J by 7 bases, 4 bases remained unmatched. The CDR3 spells CASSGTSGSREQYL. CDR3 sequence (DNA): TGCGCCAGCAGCGGGACTAGCGGGAGTCGAGAGCAGTACCTC.

This clone was counted a few times. This likely stems from a read error, as it lies one base from a far larger clone. The CDR3 sequence: CASSDRAYGDAGELFF. The CDR3 bases are TGTGCCAGCAGTGATCGGGCATATGGGGACGCCGGGGAGCTGTTTTTT. V is TRBV2 and J is TRBJ2-2; tentatively, D is TRBD1 or TRBD2 (5 bases each). The germline CDR1 and CDR2 sequences are SNHLY and FYNNEI. This CDR3 region has 16 residues. Trimming cost V 3 bases and J 6 bases, with 17 bases left between them. Using reference TRBV2 and TRBJ2-2 for the parts outside the CDR3, the full variable domain is EPEVTQTPSHQVTQMGQEVILRCVPISNHLYFYWYRQILGQKVEFLVSFYNNEISEKSEIFDDQFSVERPDGSNFTLKIRSTKLEDSAMYFCASSDRAYGDAGELFFGEGSRLTVL.

As for this clone: A read error may explain this, as a much larger clone is one base away. This sequence joins TRBV28 and TRBJ2-7; 8 nucleotides line up with TRBD2. Germline V gene sequence: CDR1 MDHEN, CDR2 SYDVKM. The CDR3 consists of 15 residues. J lost 5 bases, V lost 3 bases, and 9 bases had no gene match. The CDR3 sequence is CASSLQRELGNEQYF. The CDR3 nucleotides read TGTGCCAGCAGTTTGCAGCGGGAGTTGGGAAACGAGCAGTACTTC.

The J gene is TRBJ1-3, the V gene TRBV30; D is possibly TRBD1 (5 bases). This CDR3 has 13 amino acids. CDR1 and CDR2 (germline): GTSNPN, SVGIG (reference sequence). V lost 0 bases, J lost 4 bases, and 7 bases lay in between. CDR3 in DNA: TGTGCCTGGAGTGTAAACAGGGGAAACACCATATATTTT. It is translated as CAWSVNRGNTIYF.

The rearrangement joins TRBV7-9 to TRBJ2-1; the match to TRBD1 covers 7 bases. This CDR3 is built from 15 residues. Germline trimming cut 4 bases from V and 8 bases from J; bases unmatched to any gene: 11. Germline loops: CDR1 SEHNR, CDR2 FQNEAQ (reference sequence). CDR3: CASSSDRVFNDEQFF. The CDR3 DNA is TGTGCCAGCAGCTCCGACAGGGTGTTTAACGATGAGCAGTTCTTC.

This clone was counted between two and nine times. This chain connects TRBV18 to TRBJ2-7; D call uncertain. The CDR3 spans 15 residues. From germline, CDR1 is KGHSH and CDR2 LQKENI. With 0 bases removed from V and 0 bases from J, the gap between germline ends came to 9 bases. CDR3 in DNA: TGTGCCAGCTCACCACCTATCAGGAACTCCTACGAGCAGTACTTC. The encoded protein is CASSPPIRNSYEQYF.

In the case of this clone: Other DNA sequences in this specimen translate into the identical CDR3. This chain joins TRBV9 and TRBJ1-2; D possibly corresponds to TRBD1 (5 bases). Germline-derived CDR1 and CDR2 are SGDLS and YYNGEE. V gave up 0 bases and J gave up 0 bases, with 6 bases separating them. This CDR3 comprises 14 residues. CDR3 in DNA: TGTGCCAGCAGCGTAGGAGGGGCTAACTATGGCTACACCTTC. Protein product: CASSVGGANYGYTF.

This clone was observed once. The V and J genes are TRBV5-1 and TRBJ2-1; perhaps TRBD1 as D (5 bases). The CDR3 loop spans 12 amino acids. The germline CDR1 and CDR2 sequences are SGHRS and YFSETQ. The V and J ends lost 7 bases and 8 bases respectively, with 13 bases between them. In DNA, the CDR3 is TGCGCCAGCTCAAACCAGGGATATGAGCAGTTCTTC. Its protein is CASSNQGYEQFF.

The chain carries TRBV28 and TRBJ2-3; no clear D gene. The germline gives CDR1 MDHEN, CDR2 SYDVKM. This CDR3 contains 12 residues. Trimming stripped 5 bases from V and 6 bases from J, with 9 bases between. The CDR3 DNA reads as TGTGCCAGCAGTCCCTTAATGGATACGCAGTATTTT. This sequence encodes CASSPLMDTQYF.

Worth noting for this clone: The likely explanation is a read error, given a far larger clone one base away. V gene TRBV5-4 combines with J gene TRBJ1-2, with a tentative D call TRBD1 (5 bases). V lost 4 bases and J lost 0, with 13 bases in between. Germline V gene sequence: CDR1 SGHNT, CDR2 YYREEE (reference sequence). This CDR3 contains 15 residues. The CDR3 spells CASSLGDGANYGYTF. CDR3 DNA sequence: TGTGCCAGCAGCCTCGGGGACGGAGCTAACTATGGCTACACCTTC.

J is TRBJ2-3 and V is TRBV30; 7 bases fit TRBD2. The CDR3 totals 15 residues. Germline CDR1 and CDR2: GTSNPN and SVGIG (reference sequence). J lost 8 bases, V lost 4 bases, and 15 bases had no gene match. CDR3 region: CAWMGPAGAIGTQYF. CDR3 DNA: TGTGCCTGGATGGGCCCGGCGGGAGCAATAGGTACGCAGTATTTT.